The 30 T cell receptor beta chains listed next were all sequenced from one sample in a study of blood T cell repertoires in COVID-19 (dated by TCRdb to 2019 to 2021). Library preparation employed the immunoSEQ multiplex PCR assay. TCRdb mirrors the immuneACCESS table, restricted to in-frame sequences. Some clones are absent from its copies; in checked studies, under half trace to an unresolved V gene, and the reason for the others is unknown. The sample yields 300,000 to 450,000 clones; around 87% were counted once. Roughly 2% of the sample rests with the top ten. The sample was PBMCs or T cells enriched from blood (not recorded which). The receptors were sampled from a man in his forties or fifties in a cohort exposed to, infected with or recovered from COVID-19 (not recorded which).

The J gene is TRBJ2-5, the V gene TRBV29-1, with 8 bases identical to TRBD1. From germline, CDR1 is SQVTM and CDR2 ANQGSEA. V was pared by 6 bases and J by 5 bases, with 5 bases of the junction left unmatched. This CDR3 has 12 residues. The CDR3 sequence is CSVADRAETQYF. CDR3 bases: TGCAGCGTCGCGGACAGGGCGGAGACCCAGTACTTC.

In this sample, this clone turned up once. The CDR3 sequence is CASSWGQGASGNTIYF. DNA for the CDR3: TGTGCCAGCAGCTGGGGACAAGGGGCCTCTGGAAACACCATATATTTT. The rearrangement joins TRBV7-9 to TRBJ1-3, with D perhaps matching TRBD1 (6 bases). This CDR3 comprises 16 residues. Germline values: CDR1 SEHNR, CDR2 FQNEAQ (reference sequence). The V gene lost 4 bases and the J gene lost 0 bases, with 13 bases spanning the gap.

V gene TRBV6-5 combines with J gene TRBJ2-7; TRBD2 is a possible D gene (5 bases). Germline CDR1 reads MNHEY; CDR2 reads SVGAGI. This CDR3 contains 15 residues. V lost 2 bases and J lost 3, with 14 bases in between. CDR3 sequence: CASSYGGPSGYEQYF. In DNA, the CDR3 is TGTGCCAGCAGTTACGGAGGCCCCTCGGGCTACGAGCAGTACTTC.

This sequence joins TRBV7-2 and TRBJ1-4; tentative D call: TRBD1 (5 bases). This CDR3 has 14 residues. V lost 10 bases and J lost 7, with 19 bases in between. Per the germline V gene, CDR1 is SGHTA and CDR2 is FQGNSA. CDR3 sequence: CATADGGTGEKLFF. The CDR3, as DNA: TGTGCCACCGCAGACGGGGGGACGGGTGAAAAACTGTTTTTT.

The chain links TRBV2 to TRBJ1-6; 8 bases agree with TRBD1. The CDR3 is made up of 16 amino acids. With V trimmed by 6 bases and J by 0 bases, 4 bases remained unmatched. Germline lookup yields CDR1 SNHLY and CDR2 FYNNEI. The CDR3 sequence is CASSSGTGSYNSPLHF. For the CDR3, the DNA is TGTGCCAGCAGCTCCGGGACAGGCTCCTATAATTCACCCCTCCACTTT.

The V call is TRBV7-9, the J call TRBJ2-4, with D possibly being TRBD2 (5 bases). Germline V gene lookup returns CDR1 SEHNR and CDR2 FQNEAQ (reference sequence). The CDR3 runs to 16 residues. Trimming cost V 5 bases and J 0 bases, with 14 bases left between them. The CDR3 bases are TGTGCCAGCAGCCTAGGCAGCGGTCTAGCCAAAAACATTCAGTACTTC. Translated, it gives CASSLGSGLAKNIQYF.

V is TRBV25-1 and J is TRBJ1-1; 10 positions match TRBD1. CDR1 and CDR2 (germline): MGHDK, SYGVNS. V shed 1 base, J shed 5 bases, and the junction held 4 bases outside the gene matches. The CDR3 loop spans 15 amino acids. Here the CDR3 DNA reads TGTGCCAGCAGTGAATTAGGGACAGGGGTGACTGAAGCTTTCTTT. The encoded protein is CASSELGTGVTEAFF.

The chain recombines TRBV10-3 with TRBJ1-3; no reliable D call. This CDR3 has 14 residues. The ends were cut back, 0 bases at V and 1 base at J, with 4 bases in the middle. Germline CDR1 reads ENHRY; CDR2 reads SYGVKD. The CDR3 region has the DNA TGTGCCATCAGTGAGTCAGCTTCTGGAAACACCATATATTTT. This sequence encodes CAISESASGNTIYF.

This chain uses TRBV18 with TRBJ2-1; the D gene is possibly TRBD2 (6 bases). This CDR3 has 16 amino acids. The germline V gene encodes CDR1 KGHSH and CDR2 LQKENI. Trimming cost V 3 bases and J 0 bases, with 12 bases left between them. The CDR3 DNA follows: TGTGCCAGCTCACCGGCGGGGTATAGCTCCTACAATGAGCAGTTCTTC. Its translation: CASSPAGYSSYNEQFF.

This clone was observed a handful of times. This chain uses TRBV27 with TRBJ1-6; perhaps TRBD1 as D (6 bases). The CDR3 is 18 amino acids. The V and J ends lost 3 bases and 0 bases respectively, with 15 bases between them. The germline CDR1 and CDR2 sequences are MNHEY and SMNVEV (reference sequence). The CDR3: CASSFLSGQSSYNSPLHF. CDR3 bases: TGTGCCAGCAGTTTCCTCTCAGGACAGAGCTCCTATAATTCACCCCTCCACTTT.

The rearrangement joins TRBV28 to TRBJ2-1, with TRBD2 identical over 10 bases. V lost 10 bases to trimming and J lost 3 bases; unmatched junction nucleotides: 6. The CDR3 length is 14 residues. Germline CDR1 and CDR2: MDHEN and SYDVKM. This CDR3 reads CATTRLAGYNEQFF. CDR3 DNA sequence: TGTGCCACTACTAGACTAGCGGGCTACAATGAGCAGTTCTTC. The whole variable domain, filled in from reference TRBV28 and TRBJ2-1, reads DVKVTQSSRYLVKRTGEKVFLECVQDMDHENMFWYRQDPGLGLRLIYFSYDVKMKEKGDIPEGYSVSREKKERFSLILESASTNQTSMYLCATTRLAGYNEQFFGPGTRLTVL.

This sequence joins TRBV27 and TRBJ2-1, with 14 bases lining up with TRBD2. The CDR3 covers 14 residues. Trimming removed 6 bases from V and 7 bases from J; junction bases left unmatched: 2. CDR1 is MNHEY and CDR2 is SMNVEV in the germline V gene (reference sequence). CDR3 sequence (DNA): TGTGCCAGCAGGGGACTAGCGGGAGAGAATGAGCAGTTCTTC. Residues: CASRGLAGENEQFF.

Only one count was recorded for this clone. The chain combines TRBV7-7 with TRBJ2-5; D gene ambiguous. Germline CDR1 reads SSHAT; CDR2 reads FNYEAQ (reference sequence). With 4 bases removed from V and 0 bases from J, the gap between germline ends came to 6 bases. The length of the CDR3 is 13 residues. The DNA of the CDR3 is TGTGCCAGCAGCTCAGGTCACCAAGAGACCCAGTACTTC. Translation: CASSSGHQETQYF.

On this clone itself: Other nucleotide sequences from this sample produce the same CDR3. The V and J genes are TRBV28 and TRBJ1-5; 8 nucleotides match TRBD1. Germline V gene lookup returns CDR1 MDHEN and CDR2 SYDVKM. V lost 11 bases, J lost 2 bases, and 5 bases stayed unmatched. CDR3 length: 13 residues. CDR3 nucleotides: TGTGCCGGACAGGGAGGGGGCAATCAGCCCCAGCATTTT. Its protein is CAGQGGGNQPQHF.

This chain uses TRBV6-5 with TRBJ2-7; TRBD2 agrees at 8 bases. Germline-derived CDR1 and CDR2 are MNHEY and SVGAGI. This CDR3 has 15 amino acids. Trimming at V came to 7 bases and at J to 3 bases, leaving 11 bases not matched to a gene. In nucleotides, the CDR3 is TGTGCCAGCAAGAAAGAGCGGGAGCCAGGCTACGAGCAGTACTTC. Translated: CASKKEREPGYEQYF.

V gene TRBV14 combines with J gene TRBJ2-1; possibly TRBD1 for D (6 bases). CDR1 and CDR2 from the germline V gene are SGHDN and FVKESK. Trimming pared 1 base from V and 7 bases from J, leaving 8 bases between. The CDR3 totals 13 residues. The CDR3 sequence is CASSQVRGNEQFF. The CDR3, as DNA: TGTGCCAGCAGCCAAGTTAGGGGGAATGAGCAGTTCTTC.

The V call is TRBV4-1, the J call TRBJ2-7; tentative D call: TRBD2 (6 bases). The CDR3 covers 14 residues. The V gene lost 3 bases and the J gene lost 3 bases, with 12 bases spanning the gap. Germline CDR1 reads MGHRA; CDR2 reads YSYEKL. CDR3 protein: CASSQGGGLYEQYF. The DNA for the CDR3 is TGCGCCAGCAGCCAGGGTGGGGGACTCTACGAGCAGTACTTC.

The CDR3 nucleotides read TGTGCCAGCAGTTACGCGGGTTTCCAAAGCACAGATACGCAGTATTTT. Its translation is CASSYAGFQSTDTQYF. The gene calls are TRBV6-5 and TRBJ2-3, with a possible D match to TRBD2 (5 bases). The CDR3 covers 16 residues. Trimming took 2 bases from V and 0 from J, leaving 12 bases between them. The germline V gene has CDR1 MNHEY and CDR2 SVGAGI.

The CDR3 protein is CAWRGRGAQQPQHF. CDR3 nucleotide sequence: TGTGCCTGGAGGGGTCGGGGGGCGCAACAGCCCCAGCATTTT. The chain is built from TRBV30 and TRBJ1-5; maybe TRBD1 (6 bases). CDR1 and CDR2 (germline): GTSNPN, SVGIG (reference sequence). Trimming shortened V by 3 bases and J by 7 bases, and 16 bases separated the two germline ends. This CDR3 is 14 amino acids long.

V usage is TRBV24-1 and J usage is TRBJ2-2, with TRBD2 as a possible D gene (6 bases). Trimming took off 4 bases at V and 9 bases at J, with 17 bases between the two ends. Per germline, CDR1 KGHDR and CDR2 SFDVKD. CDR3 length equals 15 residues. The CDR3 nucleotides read TGTGCCACCAGTGACCCCGGGACCCGGGGGTGGGAGCTGTTTTTT. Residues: CATSDPGTRGWELFF.

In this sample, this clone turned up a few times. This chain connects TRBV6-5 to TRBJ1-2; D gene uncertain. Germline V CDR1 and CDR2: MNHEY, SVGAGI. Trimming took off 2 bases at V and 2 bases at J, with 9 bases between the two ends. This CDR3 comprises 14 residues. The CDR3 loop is CASSYASINYGYTF. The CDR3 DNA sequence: TGTGCCAGCAGTTACGCGTCCATCAACTATGGCTACACCTTC.

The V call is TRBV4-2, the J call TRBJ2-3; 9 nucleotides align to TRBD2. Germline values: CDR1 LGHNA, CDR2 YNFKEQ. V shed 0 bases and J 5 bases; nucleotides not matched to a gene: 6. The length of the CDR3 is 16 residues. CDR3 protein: CASSQDLTSGKDTQYF. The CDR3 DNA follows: TGTGCCAGCAGCCAAGATTTGACTAGCGGTAAAGATACGCAGTATTTT.

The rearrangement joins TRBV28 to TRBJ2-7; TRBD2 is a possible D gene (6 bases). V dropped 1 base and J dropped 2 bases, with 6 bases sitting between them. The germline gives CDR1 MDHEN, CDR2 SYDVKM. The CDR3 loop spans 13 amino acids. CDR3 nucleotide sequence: TGTGCCAGCAGTTTATCGGGGGCCTACGAGCAGTACTTC. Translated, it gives CASSLSGAYEQYF.

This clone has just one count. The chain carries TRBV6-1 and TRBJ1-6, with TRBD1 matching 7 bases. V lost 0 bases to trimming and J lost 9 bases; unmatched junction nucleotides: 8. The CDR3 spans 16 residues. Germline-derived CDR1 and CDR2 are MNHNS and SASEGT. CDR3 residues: CASSEALGQLGSPLHF. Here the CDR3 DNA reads TGTGCCAGCAGTGAAGCACTGGGACAGTTGGGTTCACCCCTCCACTTT.

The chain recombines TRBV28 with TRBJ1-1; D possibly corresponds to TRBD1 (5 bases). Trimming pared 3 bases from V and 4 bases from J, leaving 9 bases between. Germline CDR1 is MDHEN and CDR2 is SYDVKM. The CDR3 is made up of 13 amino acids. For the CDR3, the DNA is TGTGCCAGCAGTTTGGGGGGGGTCACTGAAGCTTTCTTT. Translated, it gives CASSLGGVTEAFF.

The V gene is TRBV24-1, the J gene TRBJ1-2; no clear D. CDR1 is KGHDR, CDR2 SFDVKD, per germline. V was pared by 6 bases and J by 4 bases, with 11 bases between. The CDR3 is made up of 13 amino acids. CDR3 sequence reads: CATSLEGGYGYTF. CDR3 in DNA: TGTGCCACCAGTCTCGAGGGCGGCTATGGCTACACCTTC.

CDR3 sequence reads: CAISAGQGMVSYEQYF. The CDR3 nucleotides are TGTGCCATCAGTGCGGGACAGGGTATGGTCTCCTACGAGCAGTACTTC. The chain is built from TRBV10-3 and TRBJ2-7; 9 bases are shared with TRBD1. Germline loops: CDR1 ENHRY, CDR2 SYGVKD. The CDR3 spans 16 residues. V shed 4 bases, J shed 0 bases, and the junction held 7 bases outside the gene matches.

The CDR3 nucleotides are TGTGCCAGCAGCTCATCTAAGGGGGATAACGAAAAACTGTTTTTT. This sequence encodes CASSSSKGDNEKLFF. The chain recombines TRBV7-9 with TRBJ1-4, with TRBD1 as a possible D gene (6 bases). The CDR3 covers 15 residues. Between the trimmed V and J ends, which lost 4 bases and 8 bases, there was a span of 17 bases. Germline CDR1 and CDR2: SEHNR and FQNEAQ (reference sequence).

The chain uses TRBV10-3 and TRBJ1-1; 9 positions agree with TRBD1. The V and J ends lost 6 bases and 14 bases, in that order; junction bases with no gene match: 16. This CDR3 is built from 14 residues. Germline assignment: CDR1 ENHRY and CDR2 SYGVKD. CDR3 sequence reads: CAISGGDRGVWLFF. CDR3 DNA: TGTGCCATCAGCGGAGGTGACAGGGGGGTTTGGTTGTTCTTT.

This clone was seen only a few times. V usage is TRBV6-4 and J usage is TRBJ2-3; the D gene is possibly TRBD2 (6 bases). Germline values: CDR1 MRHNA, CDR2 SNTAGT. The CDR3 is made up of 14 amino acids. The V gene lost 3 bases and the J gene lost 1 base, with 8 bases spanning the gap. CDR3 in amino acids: CASSEASGTDTQYF. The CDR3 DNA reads TGTGCCAGCAGTGAGGCTAGCGGCACAGATACGCAGTATTTT.